One T cell receptor (beta chain) is described in this entry. Its antigen is as yet unknown. The TCR beta libraries were generated through quantitative 5'-RACE incorporating molecular barcodes. TCRdb recomputed calls from the 5' RACE reads with MiXCR, one row per CDR3 protein. Of some 330,000 distinct CDR3 sequences listed, 6.5% to 10% were seen once; the top ten hold approximately 14%. These data belong to a study of CD8 T cells in ankylosing spondylitis. Trimming left V 7 bases short and J 1 base short, with 15 bases between. Germline-derived CDR1 and CDR2 are SQVTM and ANQGSEA. The CDR3 has 14 residues. General study points: A number of the motif variants had already been described in reactive arthritis synovial fluid and blood. Disease-linked clones proved CD8+ and comparatively uncommon in peripheral blood. Ankylosing spondylitis blood appeared to be characterized by a TCR beta motif of under 10 highly homologous variants.

The TCR originated in a male donor with ankylosing spondylitis. Sequencing was carried out using blood, either unsorted or a sorted T cell fraction (not recorded which). This chain links TRBV29-1 with TRBJ2-3; possible D gene TRBD2, 6 bases. The CDR3 DNA reads TGCAGCGCCCTGGGGTTAGCGGGCACAGATACGCAGTATTTT. Amino acids: CSALGLAGTDTQYF.